The 29 T cell receptor beta chains given below trace back to one sample, sequenced in a study of blood T cells in healthy people across ages (dated by TCRdb to 2014 to 2015). Library generation was performed with 5' RACE. The instrument given in TCRdb is Illumina HiSeq 2500. The second PCR ran for roughly 7 to 12 cycles and used a J-beta primer mix along with a sample-barcoded 5' primer. In-frame beta chains were kept once TCRdb had trimmed the public reads at Q25 with fastp and called clones with MiXCR. Each CDR3 protein gets just one entry, which takes the most common genes and DNA from the rows behind it. This sample holds about 800,000 distinct CDR3 sequences; roughly 60% were observed only once. Roughly 22% of the sample rests with the top ten. The sequenced material came from blood. The receptors derive from a man aged 30 to 45 in good health.

The V gene is TRBV12-3 or TRBV12-4, the J gene TRBJ2-4, with 11 positions matching TRBD1. The CDR3 has 15 amino acids. Germline trimming cut 5 bases from V and 3 bases from J; bases unmatched to any gene: 3. CDR3 coding DNA: TGTGCCAGCAGTCGGGACAGGGGGAGCAAAAACATTCAGTACTTC. This encodes CASSRDRGSKNIQYF.

The chain links TRBV6-2 or TRBV6-3 to TRBJ2-2, with D unresolved. The V end was cut by 2 bases, the J end by 6 bases, with 7 bases between. The CDR3 is 13 amino acids. Germline CDR1 and CDR2: MNHEY and SVGEGT. CDR3 DNA: TGTGCCAGCAGTTACGGGCTAGCCGGGGAGCTGTTTTTT. Protein product: CASSYGLAGELFF.

The chain has TRBV6-2 or TRBV6-3 and TRBJ2-6; D is unresolved. Trimming left V 2 bases short and J 0 bases short, with 11 bases between. The CDR3 length is 17 residues. Per germline, CDR1 MNHEY and CDR2 SVGEGT. The CDR3 region is CASSYSPHSSGANVLTF. CDR3 bases: TGTGCCAGCAGTTACAGCCCCCACAGCTCTGGGGCCAACGTCCTGACTTTC.

The chain is built from TRBV28 and TRBJ2-5, with a tentative D call TRBD1 (6 bases). V was pared by 3 bases and J by 1 base, with 15 bases between. The CDR3 totals 16 residues. Germline V lookup: CDR1 MDHEN, CDR2 SYDVKM. CDR3 DNA sequence: TGTGCCAGCAGTTTCTCTCGGACAGACCTCCAAGAGACCCAGTACTTC. It translates to CASSFSRTDLQETQYF.

The CDR3 loop is CASSQDGGAYNEQFF. The CDR3 DNA sequence: TGTGCCAGCAGCCAAGACGGGGGGGCCTACAATGAGCAGTTCTTC. J is TRBJ2-1 and V is TRBV4-2, with 8 bases lining up with TRBD2. V trimming: 0 bases; J trimming: 2 bases; junction bases outside the gene matches: 0. The CDR3 is made up of 15 amino acids. Germline V gene data show CDR1 as LGHNA and CDR2 as YNFKEQ.

The rearrangement links TRBV7-2 to TRBJ2-3; the D gene is possibly TRBD2 (6 bases). V was pared by 5 bases and J by 4 bases, with 19 bases between. The CDR3 covers 16 residues. The germline gives CDR1 SGHTA, CDR2 FQGNSA. CDR3 nucleotide sequence: TGTGCCAGCAGCCTTCTGGCGGGAATGGTAGCAGATACGCAGTATTTT. Its translation: CASSLLAGMVADTQYF.

This clonotype was counted once. The chain has TRBV5-6 and TRBJ2-5; D not certain. The better agreement between TRBJ2-7 and the DNA end casts doubt on the J call. This CDR3 is built from 12 residues. Germline-derived CDR1 and CDR2 are SGHDT and YYEEEE. Written as DNA, the CDR3 is TGTGCCAGCAGCTTGGCGCAATACGAGCAGTACTTC. Translating gives CASSLAQYEQYF.

This clonotype showed up just a few times. This chain uses TRBV3-1 with TRBJ2-5; D gene uncertain. The CDR3 is made up of 12 amino acids. Germline V lookup: CDR1 LGHDT, CDR2 YNNKEL (reference sequence). V lost 1 base and J lost 7, with 7 bases in between. The CDR3 loop reads CASSQGGRTQYF. Here the CDR3 DNA reads TGTGCCAGCAGCCAAGGTGGCCGGACCCAGTACTTC.

This clonotype was recorded many times. J is TRBJ2-7 and V is TRBV5-1; D tentatively fits TRBD1 or TRBD2 (5 bases each). V was shortened by 0 bases and J by 2 bases, with 6 bases between the two germline ends. This CDR3 contains 13 residues. Germline CDR1 is SGHRS and CDR2 is YFSETQ. DNA for the CDR3: TGCGCCAGCAGCTTGGGGGGACCCTACGAGCAGTACTTC. Translation gives CASSLGGPYEQYF.

With regard to this clonotype: With a much larger clone just one base away, this may be a read error. V usage is TRBV12-3 or TRBV12-4 and J usage is TRBJ1-2; D might be TRBD1 (6 bases). The CDR3 is 12 residues long. V dropped 5 bases and J dropped 3 bases, with 7 bases sitting between them. The CDR3, as DNA: TGTGCCAGCAGTCAGGGGCACTATGGCTACACCTTC. Translating gives CASSQGHYGYTF.

This clonotype was found a few times. The J gene is TRBJ1-1, the V gene TRBV7-2; a possible D gene is TRBD1 (6 bases). The CDR3 extends over 16 amino acids. The V end was cut by 5 bases, the J end by 1 base, with 17 bases between. Germline lookup yields CDR1 SGHTA and CDR2 FQGNSA. CDR3 DNA: TGTGCCAGCAGCCGTGTTGGGGCGACAGGGAACACTGAAGCTTTCTTT. Amino acids: CASSRVGATGNTEAFF.

The chain couples TRBV3-1 to TRBJ2-3, with a tentative D call TRBD1 (5 bases). CDR3 length: 17 residues. Trimming left V 1 base short and J 1 base short, with 15 bases between. From germline, CDR1 is LGHDT and CDR2 YNNKEL (reference sequence). CDR3 DNA sequence: TGTGCCAGCAGCCAAGGCACCACAGGATTTCGCACAGATACGCAGTATTTT. Translation gives CASSQGTTGFRTDTQYF.

The chain recombines TRBV3-1 with TRBJ2-3; a weak D match, TRBD2 (5 bases). Per germline, CDR1 LGHDT and CDR2 YNNKEL (reference sequence). CDR3 length: 15 amino acids. Trimming removed 10 bases from V and 4 bases from J, with 21 bases in between. The CDR3 is CATRWSGSLPDTQYF. CDR3 DNA sequence: TGTGCCACCCGATGGAGTGGGAGTCTCCCAGATACGCAGTATTTT.

In this sample, this clonotype turned up a few times. The rearrangement links TRBV20-1 to TRBJ2-7; no clear D gene. The V and J ends lost 0 bases and 4 bases respectively, with 13 bases between them. The CDR3 spans 14 residues. Looked up from germline, CDR1 is DFQATT and CDR2 is SNEGSKA (reference sequence). CDR3 DNA: TGCAGTGCTAGAGATCTGGACGCGCCTTACGAGCAGTACTTC. It yields the protein CSARDLDAPYEQYF.

V usage is TRBV7-2 and J usage is TRBJ1-4, with D perhaps TRBD1 (5 bases). Trimming took off 0 bases at V and 7 bases at J, with 9 bases between the two ends. The germline V gene encodes CDR1 SGHTA and CDR2 FQGNSA. The CDR3 sequence is 14 residues long. CDR3 region: CASSLAGVGEKLFF. As DNA, the CDR3 is TGTGCCAGCAGCTTAGCAGGGGTTGGTGAAAAACTGTTTTTT.

J is TRBJ2-7 and V is TRBV27; D is uncertain. Germline V lookup: CDR1 MNHEY, CDR2 SMNVEV (reference sequence). The CDR3 runs 13 residues. With 4 bases removed from V and 1 base from J, the gap between germline ends came to 8 bases. CDR3 in DNA: TGTGCCAGCAGTTGGCGAGAATCCTACGAGCAGTACTTC. Its protein product is CASSWRESYEQYF.

As regards this clonotype: The junction departs from germline at one end; a sequencing error may be responsible. V and J are TRBV12-3 or TRBV12-4 and TRBJ2-3; no clear D. This CDR3 region has 14 residues. CDR3: CASSLGGGSDTQYF. DNA of the CDR3: TGTGCCAGCAGCTTAGGTGGCGGTTCGGATACGCAGTATTTT.

This chain joins TRBV7-9 and TRBJ1-5; the D is unclear. From germline, CDR1 is SEHNR and CDR2 FQNEAQ (reference sequence). V was clipped by 5 bases and J by 9 bases, with 11 bases between them. The CDR3 covers 12 residues. In nucleotides, the CDR3 is TGTGCCAGCAGCCGACATTTGGGGCCCCAGCATTTT. Translating it yields CASSRHLGPQHF.

The chain employs TRBV29-1 and TRBJ2-7, with 8 positions matching TRBD2. The DNA end is a closer match to TRBJ2-5, so the J assignment may be wrong. CDR1 and CDR2 (germline): SQVTM, ANQGSEA. The CDR3 runs 14 residues. CDR3 nucleotides: TGCAGCGTTCTCCCGGGAGGGCCCCGGGAGACCCAGTACTTC. Translation gives CSVLPGGPRETQYF.

This clonotype was detected a few times. This chain links TRBV29-1 with TRBJ2-1; 10 positions agree with TRBD1. The germline V gene has CDR1 SQVTM and CDR2 ANQGSEA. The V gene end was trimmed by 3 bases and the J gene end by 4 bases; junction bases not matched to a gene: 3. This CDR3 has 14 residues. CDR3 region: CSVDLGQGYNEQFF. In nucleotides, the CDR3 is TGCAGCGTTGATCTGGGACAGGGGTACAATGAGCAGTTCTTC.

This clonotype turned up a few times. This chain links TRBV20-1 with TRBJ1-2; possibly TRBD1 for D (5 bases). CDR3 length: 15 residues. V shed 6 bases and J shed 9 bases, with 26 bases lying between them. Germline V gene sequence: CDR1 DFQATT, CDR2 SNEGSKA (reference sequence). The CDR3 DNA follows: TGCAGTGCAAGCCCCTCGGACAAACACGTTGACCGCTACACCTTC. It encodes CSASPSDKHVDRYTF.

This rearrangement joins TRBV20-1 to TRBJ2-1, with 11 bases identical to TRBD2. Per the germline V gene, CDR1 is DFQATT and CDR2 is SNEGSKA (reference sequence). J gave up 8 bases and V 1 base, and 7 bases lay outside the gene matches. This CDR3 is built from 15 residues. The CDR3 region is CSARGIAGGKDEQFF. DNA for the CDR3: TGCAGTGCTAGAGGGATAGCGGGAGGGAAGGATGAGCAGTTCTTC.

This clonotype has only a few counts. V usage is TRBV20-1 and J usage is TRBJ2-5, with 7 bases fitting TRBD1. V lost 6 bases to trimming and J lost 5 bases; unmatched junction nucleotides: 6. Looked up from germline, CDR1 is DFQATT and CDR2 is SNEGSKA (reference sequence). The CDR3 totals 12 residues. The chain's CDR3 is CSAPDRAETQYF. DNA of the CDR3: TGCAGTGCACCCGACAGGGCCGAGACCCAGTACTTC.

This chain uses TRBV3-1 with TRBJ2-7; D remains ambiguous. V was shortened by 0 bases and J by 2 bases, with 11 bases between the two germline ends. CDR1 and CDR2 from the germline V gene are LGHDT and YNNKEL (reference sequence). The CDR3 loop spans 15 amino acids. DNA for the CDR3: TGTGCCAGCAGCCAAGATATCGCAGCCCCCTACGAGCAGTACTTC. Encoded protein: CASSQDIAAPYEQYF.

This clonotype was detected only once. The chain recombines TRBV25-1 with TRBJ2-5; 7 bases align to TRBD2. Germline V gives CDR1 MGHDK, CDR2 SYGVNS. Germline trimming cut 2 bases from V and 5 bases from J; bases unmatched to any gene: 5. The CDR3 is made up of 14 amino acids. CDR3: CASSEPHGRETQYF. CDR3 in DNA: TGTGCCAGCAGTGAACCCCACGGGAGGGAGACCCAGTACTTC.

The rearrangement links TRBV14 to TRBJ2-7, with 14 positions matching TRBD2. The closer fit of TRBJ2-5 to the DNA end suggests the J call may be wrong. The CDR3 sequence is 17 residues long. CDR1 SGHDN and CDR2 FVKESK come from the germline V gene. The DNA of the CDR3 is TGTGCCAGCAGACGGAGGGGACTAGCGGGAGTAGAGGAGACCCAGTACTTC. Residues: CASRRRGLAGVEETQYF.

A few counts support this clonotype. The J gene is TRBJ2-1, the V gene TRBV24-1; D not certain. Looked up from germline, CDR1 is KGHDR and CDR2 is SFDVKD. The V gene lost 2 bases and the J gene lost 7 bases, with 2 bases spanning the gap. This CDR3 contains 11 residues. CDR3 loop: CATSDYNEQFF. For the CDR3, the DNA is TGTGCCACCAGTGATTATAATGAGCAGTTCTTC.

This clonotype has only one observation. CDR3 bases: TGTGCCAGCAGCCCCGGGACAGGGTATTCCCAGCAGTACTTC. It encodes CASSPGTGYSQQYF. This chain links TRBV3-1 with TRBJ2-7; 9 positions agree with TRBD1. The V and J ends lost 4 bases and 8 bases, in that order; junction bases with no gene match: 9. The CDR3 loop spans 14 amino acids. Germline V lookup: CDR1 LGHDT, CDR2 YNNKEL (reference sequence).

The chain uses TRBV7-9 and TRBJ2-7; the match to TRBD1 covers 7 bases. The CDR3 spans 14 residues. Trimming cost V 4 bases and J 5 bases; bases outside gene matches: 8. The germline gives CDR1 SEHNR, CDR2 FQNEAQ (reference sequence). The CDR3 bases are TGTGCCAGCAGCTCCCCGGGACAGCCTAACGAGCAGTACTTC. Encoded protein: CASSSPGQPNEQYF.